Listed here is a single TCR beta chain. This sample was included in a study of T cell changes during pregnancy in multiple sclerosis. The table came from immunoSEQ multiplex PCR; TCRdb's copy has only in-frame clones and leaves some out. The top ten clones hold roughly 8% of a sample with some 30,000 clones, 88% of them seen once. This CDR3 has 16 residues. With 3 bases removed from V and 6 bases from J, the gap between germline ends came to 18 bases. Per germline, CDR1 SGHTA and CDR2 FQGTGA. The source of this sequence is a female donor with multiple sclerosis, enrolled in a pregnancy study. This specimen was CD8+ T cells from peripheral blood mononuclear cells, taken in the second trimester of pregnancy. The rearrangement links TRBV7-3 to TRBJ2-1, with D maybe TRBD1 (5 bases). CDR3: CASSFGAPGRGNEQFF. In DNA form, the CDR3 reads TGTGCCAGCAGCTTTGGAGCGCCAGGTAGGGGCAATGAGCAGTTCTTC.